The 27 T cell receptor beta chains below were found in one sample sequenced in a study of cytomegalovirus exposure and HLA in healthy donors. Using immunoSEQ multiplex PCR, the repertoire was profiled, and TCRdb retains in-frame clones only, with some absent. The table records some 70,000 clones, around 95% of them present only once. The sample was PBMCs. The source is a man aged 18 to 35 in good health and CMV-seronegative.

The chain has TRBV18 and TRBJ2-3, with D tentatively TRBD2 (6 bases). Trimming left V 2 bases short and J 0 bases short, with 9 bases between. CDR1 KGHSH and CDR2 LQKENI come from the germline V gene. The CDR3 sequence is 15 residues long. The CDR3 DNA reads TGTGCCAGCTCACCAATAGCGGCTAGCACAGATACGCAGTATTTT. Its translation is CASSPIAASTDTQYF.

The chain joins TRBV11-2 to TRBJ1-2, with 8 bases matching TRBD1. Germline trimming cut 1 base from V and 8 bases from J; bases unmatched to any gene: 9. In germline, CDR1 is SGHAT, CDR2 FQNNGV. CDR3 length: 15 amino acids. The CDR3 protein is CASSLGETGAGGYTF. CDR3 coding DNA: TGTGCCAGCAGCTTAGGAGAGACAGGGGCAGGAGGCTACACCTTC.

The rearrangement links TRBV10-1 to TRBJ2-2; TRBD1 aligns across 7 bases. The trim removed 5 bases at V and 6 bases at J, leaving 3 bases unmatched. CDR1 WNHNN and CDR2 SYGVQD come from the germline V gene (reference sequence). The length of the CDR3 is 13 residues. DNA of the CDR3: TGCGCCAGCAGTCGACAGGGATCCGGGGAGCTGTTTTTT. Translation gives CASSRQGSGELFF.

The rearrangement links TRBV28 to TRBJ1-2; the D is unclear. There are 14 residues in the CDR3. V lost 5 bases and J 7 bases, leaving 17 bases between the germline ends. The germline CDR1 and CDR2 sequences are MDHEN and SYDVKM. CDR3 DNA: TGTGCCAGCAGTCCTTCGGAGAGGAGGATTGGCTACACCTTC. Amino acids: CASSPSERRIGYTF.

V gene TRBV30 combines with J gene TRBJ1-2, with 10 bases fitting TRBD1. CDR1 is GTSNPN and CDR2 is SVGIG in the germline V gene (reference sequence). The CDR3 loop spans 14 amino acids. V gave up 1 base and J gave up 6 bases; unmatched junction bases: 5. The DNA for the CDR3 is TGTGCCTGGAGTGATCGGACAGGGGGGAATGGCTACACCTTC. Translation: CAWSDRTGGNGYTF. The whole variable domain, remainder taken from reference TRBV30 and TRBJ1-2, is SQTIHQWPATLVQPVGSPLSLECTVEGTSNPNLYWYRQAAGRGLQLLFYSVGIGQISSEVPQNLSASRPQDRQFILSSKKLLLSDSGFYLCAWSDRTGGNGYTFGSGTRLTVV.

V usage is TRBV2 and J usage is TRBJ1-2; tentative D call: TRBD1 (6 bases). V dropped 4 bases and J dropped 7 bases, with 13 bases sitting between them. CDR3 size: 13 residues. In germline, CDR1 is SNHLY, CDR2 FYNNEI. CDR3 DNA sequence: TGTGCCAGCAGTGTAGCACAGGGTGGTGGCTACACCTTC. It encodes CASSVAQGGGYTF.

This chain links TRBV9 with TRBJ2-2, with 9 nucleotides matching TRBD2. Germline-derived CDR1 and CDR2 are SGDLS and YYNGEE. This CDR3 has 17 residues. Germline trimming cut 0 bases from V and 6 bases from J; bases unmatched to any gene: 9. CDR3 DNA sequence: TGTGCCAGCAGCGTAGCTCAGGGCGGGAGGGCCCCCGGGGAGCTGTTTTTT. Its translation is CASSVAQGGRAPGELFF.

The genes are TRBV9 and TRBJ2-1; the match to TRBD1 covers 8 bases. Germline CDR1 SGDLS, CDR2 YYNGEE. The CDR3 is 15 residues long. Trimming took 3 bases from V and 3 from J; bases not matched to a gene: 5. This chain's CDR3 is CASSGQGPFYNEQFF. CDR3 sequence (DNA): TGTGCCAGCAGCGGACAGGGGCCATTCTACAATGAGCAGTTCTTC.

The chain has TRBV18 and TRBJ1-4, with D possibly matching TRBD1 (5 bases). The ends were cut back, 5 bases at V and 8 bases at J, with 18 bases in the middle. The CDR3 spans 15 residues. CDR1 and CDR2 from the germline V gene are KGHSH and LQKENI. CDR3 coding DNA: TGTGCCAGCTCATCGCGCCGACCCGACAGCGAAAAACTGTTTTTT. It translates to CASSSRRPDSEKLFF. The full variable domain, rest sourced from reference TRBV18 and TRBJ1-4, is NAGVMQNPRHLVRRRGQEARLRCSPMKGHSHVYWYRQLPEEGLKFMVYLQKENIIDESGMPKERFSAEFPKEGPSILRIQQVVRGDSAAYFCASSSRRPDSEKLFFGSGTQLSVL.

The chain is built from TRBV7-9 and TRBJ2-5, with 8 bases matching TRBD2. From germline, CDR1 is SEHNR and CDR2 FQNEAQ (reference sequence). V trimming: 5 bases; J trimming: 2 bases; junction bases outside the gene matches: 4. The CDR3 totals 14 residues. The CDR3 DNA reads as TGTGCCAGCAGCCTTACTAGCGGACAAGAGACCCAGTACTTC. It translates to CASSLTSGQETQYF.

This clone has a handful of counts. DNA for the CDR3: TGTGCCAGCAGCTTTACAGGGGGCAACTATGGCTACACCTTC. Its protein is CASSFTGGNYGYTF. The chain is built from TRBV11-3 and TRBJ1-2; 9 bases map to TRBD1. J gave up 2 bases and V 3 bases, and 1 base lay outside the gene matches. The CDR3 sequence is 14 residues long. The germline V gene encodes CDR1 SGHNT and CDR2 YENEEA.

The genes are TRBV10-2 and TRBJ2-1; 10 bases align to TRBD1. From germline, CDR1 is WSHSY and CDR2 SAAADI. This CDR3 contains 14 residues. After removal of 8 bases from V and 6 bases from J, the junction contained 7 bases not matched to a gene. CDR3 sequence (DNA): TGCGCCAGCGGACGGGGACAGGGGATCAATGAGCAGTTCTTC. Translated: CASGRGQGINEQFF.

The chain has TRBV27 and TRBJ2-1; 8 positions match TRBD2. CDR3 length equals 15 residues. V trimming: 7 bases; J trimming: 0 bases; junction bases outside the gene matches: 5. Germline-derived CDR1 and CDR2 are MNHEY and SMNVEV (reference sequence). The CDR3 loop is CASTLSGNSYNEQFF. The DNA for the CDR3 is TGTGCCAGCACTCTTAGCGGGAACTCCTACAATGAGCAGTTCTTC.

This chain links TRBV27 with TRBJ2-7; 11 bases align to TRBD1. The germline gives CDR1 MNHEY, CDR2 SMNVEV (reference sequence). V shed 2 bases and J 1 base; nucleotides not matched to a gene: 13. CDR3 length: 19 amino acids. The CDR3, as DNA: TGTGCCAGCAGTTTAAGGTGGGCCCCCGGGACAGGGGGGTCCTACGAGCAGTACTTC. Translated, it gives CASSLRWAPGTGGSYEQYF.

This chain links TRBV6-1 with TRBJ1-2; the D gene is possibly TRBD1 (5 bases). Trimming removed 7 bases from V and 0 bases from J, with 9 bases in between. Germline V gives CDR1 MNHNS, CDR2 SASEGT. The length of the CDR3 is 13 residues. The CDR3 sequence is CASKGITNYGYTF. In DNA form, the CDR3 reads TGTGCCAGCAAGGGGATTACTAACTATGGCTACACCTTC.

This chain uses TRBV7-9 with TRBJ2-3; the match to TRBD2 covers 9 bases. The CDR3 runs to 15 residues. Losses at the gene ends were 5 bases for V and 5 bases for J; bases not matched to a gene: 8. Germline V gives CDR1 SEHNR, CDR2 FQNEAQ (reference sequence). The CDR3 loop reads CASSNIAGAGDTQYF. The DNA of the CDR3 is TGTGCCAGCAGCAATATAGCGGGAGCCGGAGATACGCAGTATTTT.

The chain recombines TRBV5-1 with TRBJ2-6; 11 nucleotides align to TRBD1. With V trimmed by 4 bases and J by 4 bases, 7 bases remained unmatched. The CDR3 has 17 amino acids. CDR1 is SGHRS and CDR2 is YFSETQ in the germline V gene. CDR3 amino acids: CASSGGQGARGANVLTF. CDR3 bases: TGCGCCAGCAGCGGCGGACAGGGGGCGCGAGGGGCCAACGTCCTGACTTTC.

This chain links TRBV29-1 with TRBJ2-3; no firm D call. Germline V gene sequence: CDR1 SQVTM, CDR2 ANQGSEA. Trimming removed 3 bases at V and 1 base at J, with 11 bases between. CDR3 length: 14 residues. The DNA for the CDR3 is TGCAGCGTTGAGGGCCGGCCTCGCACAGATACGCAGTATTTT. Its protein is CSVEGRPRTDTQYF.

This clone was seen more than once but under ten times. The chain couples TRBV6-1 to TRBJ1-1; D unclear. Germline CDR1 reads MNHNS; CDR2 reads SASEGT. There are 13 residues in the CDR3. V dropped 6 bases and J dropped 1 base, with 9 bases sitting between them. The CDR3 protein is CASRQTTNTEAFF. The DNA of the CDR3 is TGTGCCAGCAGACAGACAACGAACACTGAAGCTTTCTTT.

The V call is TRBV6-5, the J call TRBJ1-1; D is unclear. This CDR3 spans 14 amino acids. Looked up from germline, CDR1 is MNHEY and CDR2 is SVGAGI. V lost 5 bases, J lost 0 bases, and 10 bases lay in between. The CDR3 protein is CASSLNYLNTEAFF. CDR3 DNA sequence: TGTGCCAGCAGTCTTAATTATCTGAACACTGAAGCTTTCTTT.

This chain connects TRBV7-3 to TRBJ1-1; D might be TRBD1 (5 bases). CDR1 and CDR2 from the germline V gene are SGHTA and FQGTGA. With 5 bases removed from V and 1 base from J, the gap between germline ends came to 14 bases. This CDR3 is 15 amino acids long. Here the CDR3 DNA reads TGTGCCAGCAGCGACCCAGCCGGGGGGAACACTGAAGCTTTCTTT. It specifies CASSDPAGGNTEAFF.

The chain employs TRBV6-5 and TRBJ2-3; D uncertain. The V gene lost 4 bases and the J gene lost 14 bases, with 4 bases spanning the gap. From germline, CDR1 is MNHEY and CDR2 SVGAGI. The CDR3 sequence is 8 residues long. CDR3 in DNA: TGTGCCAGCAGTTCGGGGTATTTT. This encodes CASSSGYF.

The chain joins TRBV7-8 to TRBJ1-1; perhaps TRBD1 as D (5 bases). CDR1 and CDR2 from the germline V gene are SGHVS and FQNEAQ. The CDR3 has 14 residues. Trimming took off 5 bases at V and 4 bases at J, with 14 bases between the two ends. In DNA, the CDR3 is TGTGCCAGCAGCCCTCAGGTAGGGGCCACTGAAGCTTTCTTT. Translated: CASSPQVGATEAFF.

The J gene is TRBJ1-1, the V gene TRBV30; D might be TRBD1 (5 bases). The length of the CDR3 is 12 residues. V was clipped by 2 bases and J by 5 bases, with 9 bases between them. CDR1 is GTSNPN, CDR2 SVGIG, per germline (reference sequence). The CDR3 region is CAWSQGETEAFF. The DNA of the CDR3 is TGTGCCTGGAGTCAGGGTGAGACTGAAGCTTTCTTT.

V gene TRBV18 combines with J gene TRBJ2-7; weak D call: TRBD1 (6 bases). Germline CDR1 and CDR2: KGHSH and LQKENI. The V and J ends lost 3 bases and 3 bases respectively, with 12 bases between them. CDR3 length: 14 residues. In DNA form, the CDR3 reads TGTGCCAGCTCACCTAGGGACAAGAACTACGAGCAGTACTTC. Translated, it gives CASSPRDKNYEQYF.

The chain's CDR3 is CAWSVYRSARNSPLHF. In DNA, the CDR3 is TGTGCCTGGAGTGTATACAGGTCAGCCCGAAATTCACCCCTCCACTTT. The gene calls are TRBV30 and TRBJ1-6; D possibly corresponds to TRBD1 (5 bases). The CDR3 loop spans 16 amino acids. CDR1 is GTSNPN and CDR2 is SVGIG in the germline V gene (reference sequence). The V end was cut by 0 bases, the J end by 7 bases, with 16 bases between.

The rearrangement joins TRBV10-2 to TRBJ1-3, with 10 bases aligning to TRBD1. In germline, CDR1 is WSHSY, CDR2 SAAADI. The CDR3 extends over 15 amino acids. V dropped 6 bases and J dropped 3; count of bases not matched to a gene: 5. CDR3 nucleotide sequence: TGCGCCAGCAGGGAGACAGGGGGCTTTGGAAACACCATATATTTT. This sequence encodes CASRETGGFGNTIYF.